The rows below give T cell receptor beta chains drawn from one sample of a study of cytomegalovirus exposure and HLA in healthy donors. Libraries were prepared by immunoSEQ multiplex PCR; TCRdb keeps only in-frame clonotypes and omits some of them. The sample lists under 100,000 clones; nearly 70% were seen once. What was sequenced was PBMCs. The receptors derive from a woman aged 50 to 60 in good health and CMV-seropositive. Both conserved end residues are part of each CDR3. A D gene is named only where the DNA matches it firmly. Only some rows state a clone size, as once, few, many or a class for expanded clones.

D	size	J	V	DNA	CDR3
-	once	TRBJ2-5	TRBV28	TGTGCCAGCAGTTTAAGTGGTAGCCGAGGGTACCAGTACTTC	CASSLSGSRGYQYF
-	-	TRBJ1-5	TRBV19	TGTGCCAGTAGTCCCCTGACTGAGGCCCAGCATTTT	CASSPLTEAQHF
-	few	TRBJ1-5	TRBV28	TGTGCCAGCAGTTTTTGGGCTCAGCCCCAGCATTTT	CASSFWAQPQHF
-	few	TRBJ1-3	TRBV7-9	TGTGCCAGCAGCCCCGAGGAAAACACCATATATTTT	CASSPEENTIYF
-	-	TRBJ2-2	TRBV2	TGTGCCAGCAGTGAGCTACAGGTTACCGGGGAGCTGTTTTTT	CASSELQVTGELFF
TRBD1	-	TRBJ1-2	TRBV28	TGTGCCAGCAGCCCCCGTCGACAGGGGGGATTCTATGGCTACACCTTC	CASSPRRQGGFYGYTF
-	-	TRBJ2-3	TRBV11-2	TGTGCCAGCAGCTTTTTCGGCGGGAGCACAGATACGCAGTATTTT	CASSFFGGSTDTQYF
TRBD1	-	TRBJ2-7	TRBV4-1	TGCGCCAGCAGCCAAGATCGGACAGGGCTCCCTTCCTACGAGCAGTACTTC	CASSQDRTGLPSYEQYF
TRBD1	-	TRBJ2-7	TRBV5-4	TGTGCCAGCAGCTTACTACAGGGGTCCTCAACGCCCGAGCAGTACTTC	CASSLLQGSSTPEQYF
-	few	TRBJ2-7	TRBV7-6	TGTGCCAGCAGCGCCGGACTTGAGCCCTACGAGCAGTACTTC	CASSAGLEPYEQYF
TRBD1	-	TRBJ2-7	TRBV9	TGTGCCAGCAGCGTGGACAGGGGTCTTGGCGAGCAGTACTTC	CASSVDRGLGEQYF
-	few	TRBJ1-2	TRBV6-5	TGTGCCAGCAGTGGCGGACAGTCGTATCAAGGCTACACCTTC	CASSGGQSYQGYTF
-	-	TRBJ1-1	TRBV6-6	TGTGCCAGCTCCTTAAAACAGGACGGTGGAAACACTGAAGCTTTCTTT	CASSLKQDGGNTEAFF
-	-	TRBJ2-1	TRBV6-1	TGTGCCAGCAGTGAAGCCGGGAACTACTACAATGAGCAGTTCTTC	CASSEAGNYYNEQFF
-	few	TRBJ1-5	TRBV6-6	TGTGCCAGCATCCAGGACAGTTATAGCAATCAGCCCCAGCATTTT	CASIQDSYSNQPQHF
-	once	TRBJ1-2	TRBV5-1	TGCGCCAGCAGCTTGGAACCAGGGAAGACTGGCTACACCTTC	CASSLEPGKTGYTF
-	-	TRBJ1-4	TRBV28	TGTGCCAGCAGTCCTCATACGACACGAGGGCACAAACTGTTTTTT	CASSPHTTRGHKLFF
-	-	TRBJ2-3	TRBV7-2	TGTGCCAGCAGCTGGACAGTAGACACAGATACGCAGTATTTT	CASSWTVDTDTQYF
-	-	TRBJ2-5	TRBV10-2	TGCGCCAGCAGTGCCGGAGTCCGGGAGACCCAGTACTTC	CASSAGVRETQYF
TRBD1	few	TRBJ1-2	TRBV6-1	TGTGCCAGCGACAGGGGGACGTATGGCTACACCTTC	CASDRGTYGYTF
-	few	TRBJ2-7	TRBV30	TGTAAGGGGGGGCCGGCCTACGAGCAGTACTTC	CKGGPAYEQYF
TRBD2	-	TRBJ2-1	TRBV19	TGTGCCAGTAGTATACTCTTAGCGGGAGTAGAGAGTGAGCAGTTCTTC	CASSILLAGVESEQFF
-	-	TRBJ1-1	TRBV4-1	TGCGCCAGCAGCTCCCAAGAGGGCCGATTTGAAGCTTTCTTT	CASSSQEGRFEAFF
TRBD1	-	TRBJ2-5	TRBV25-1	TGTGCCAGCAGTACCCGGGACAGGCTTTCGGAGACCCAGTACTTC	CASSTRDRLSETQYF